These T cell receptor beta chains were read from a single sample in a study of cytomegalovirus exposure and HLA in healthy donors. Sequenced by immunoSEQ multiplex PCR; TCRdb stores in-frame clones only, minus some. Of approximately 190,000 clones in the sample, 87% were seen once. Material: PBMCs. The receptors were gathered from a boy aged 2-15 years in good health and CMV-seronegative. Each CDR3 is given with its conserved first and last residue. A D gene is named only where the DNA matches it firmly. Size is omitted from some rows. Given values are once, few, many or a class for expanded clones.

j_call clone_size v_call d_call cdr3_nt cdr3_aa
TRBJ1-2 - TRBV7-9 TRBD1 TGTGCCAGCAGCCCAGCCGGGACAGTCTATGGCTACACCTTC CASSPAGTVYGYTF
TRBJ1-2 - TRBV6-5 - TGTGCCAGCAGTTACTCGAAGTCCCAGTTCTATGGCTACACCTTC CASSYSKSQFYGYTF
TRBJ1-5 - TRBV6-1 TRBD1 TGTGCCAGCAGTACAGGGGCGGGGAAGCCCCAGCATTTT CASSTGAGKPQHF
TRBJ2-2 once TRBV19 - TGTGCCAGTAGTAGTTCCCACCCGACAGACACCGGGGAGCTGTTTTTT CASSSSHPTDTGELFF
TRBJ1-2 - TRBV6-1 TRBD1 TGTGCCAGCAGTGAAGCGGGGGACAGCGGCTACACCTTC CASSEAGDSGYTF
TRBJ1-1 - TRBV6-1 TRBD1 TGTGCCAGCAGTTATGGGGACAGGGGAAGTGAAGCTTTCTTT CASSYGDRGSEAFF
TRBJ2-7 once TRBV27 - TGTGCCAGCAGTTCCCTATTCCCCCTCTACGAGCAGTACTTC CASSSLFPLYEQYF
TRBJ2-7 - TRBV15 - TGTGCCACCAGCAGAGATCAAGTCAGTGCTAGAATCCATGGTTCCTACGAGCAGTACTTC CATSRDQVSARIHGSYEQYF
TRBJ2-1 - TRBV5-1 TRBD1 TGCGCCAGCAGCTGGCCACAGGGGCCTAGCTCCTACAATGAGCAGTTCTTC CASSWPQGPSSYNEQFF
TRBJ1-6 - TRBV28 - TGTGCCAGCAGTTTGGGGGCCGTGTTGAGCTCCTATAATTCACCCCTCCACTTT CASSLGAVLSSYNSPLHF
TRBJ1-2 - TRBV6-1 TRBD1 TGTGCCAGCAGTACCGACAGGGACTATGGCTACACCTTC CASSTDRDYGYTF
TRBJ2-7 - TRBV5-4 - TGTGCCAGCAGCTTGGATTATACCTACGAGCAGTACTTC CASSLDYTYEQYF
TRBJ1-1 - TRBV28 - TGTGCCAGCAGTTCCCAGGGAGGTGAAGCTTTCTTT CASSSQGGEAFF
TRBJ1-1 once TRBV18 TRBD1 TGTGCCAGCTCACCGCTCGGACAGGGGAACACTGAAGCTTTCTTT CASSPLGQGNTEAFF
TRBJ1-5 once TRBV19 TRBD1 TGTGCCAGTAGTAGCCGGGACAGTGAGAATCAGCCCCAGCATTTT CASSSRDSENQPQHF
TRBJ1-5 - TRBV19 - TGTGCCAGTAGTATCCAGGGTATAGCCCGGCCCCAGCATTTT CASSIQGIARPQHF
TRBJ1-2 - TRBV2 TRBD1 TGTGCCAGCACCTCGGACAGGTATGGCTACACCTTC CASTSDRYGYTF
TRBJ2-1 - TRBV6-5 - TGTGCCAGCAGCGGAGGGGACCTGTACAATGAGCAGTTCTTC CASSGGDLYNEQFF
TRBJ2-7 - TRBV4-1 - TGCGCCAGCAGCCAAGACGGACAGAGACAGTACTTC CASSQDGQRQYF
TRBJ2-3 - TRBV19 TRBD1 TGTGCCAGTACTGACAGGGGGAGCACAGATACGCAGTATTTT CASTDRGSTDTQYF
TRBJ1-2 - TRBV19 - TGTGCCAGTACCCCCGGGGTCAGTAACTATGGCTACACCTTC CASTPGVSNYGYTF
TRBJ2-1 - TRBV30 - TGTGCCTGGAGTGTACGCTCAGGCTTAAATCGCAATGAGCAGTTCTTC CAWSVRSGLNRNEQFF
TRBJ2-7 once TRBV6-1 TRBD2 TGTGCCAGTGATAGCGGGCCTTCCTACGAGCAGTACTTC CASDSGPSYEQYF
TRBJ2-7 once TRBV7-6 TRBD1 TGTGCCAGCAGCCCACAGACAGGGGATTCCTACGAGCAGTACTTC CASSPQTGDSYEQYF
TRBJ1-4 - TRBV5-4 TRBD1 TGTGCCAGCAGCCCACAGGGGGCTAATGAAAAACTGTTTTTT CASSPQGANEKLFF
TRBJ1-1 - TRBV28 - TGTGCCAGCAACGGGATACCAGTTGAAGCTTTCTTT CASNGIPVEAFF
TRBJ2-1 - TRBV15 TRBD2 TGTGCCACCAGCACTCCCTTAAGCGGGGGCATCTACAATGAGCAGTTCTTC CATSTPLSGGIYNEQFF
TRBJ2-7 - TRBV10-1 - TGCGCCAGCAGTAGGGGCGTCCGGGACGAGCAGTACTTC CASSRGVRDEQYF
TRBJ1-2 - TRBV7-6 - TGTGCCAGCAGCTTAGGTGGAGCCTCTAACTATGGCTACACCTTC CASSLGGASNYGYTF
TRBJ1-2 once TRBV7-9 - TGTGCCAGCAGCTTAGAGCATTATGCAGGCGGCTACACCTTC CASSLEHYAGGYTF
TRBJ2-2 - TRBV7-2 TRBD1 TGTGCCAGCAGCTTCAACAGGGGCGGGGAGCTGTTTTTT CASSFNRGGELFF
TRBJ2-4 - TRBV2 TRBD2 TGTGCCAGCAGTGAAGACCCGGGACTAGCGGGAATATGGGGATACATTCAGTACTTC CASSEDPGLAGIWGYIQYF
TRBJ1-6 few TRBV28 TRBD1 TGTGCCAGCAGTTTAGCGACAGGGAAAAATTCACCCCTCCACTTT CASSLATGKNSPLHF
TRBJ2-5 - TRBV7-3 - TGTGCCAGCAGTCTTACAGGAAAAGAGACCCAGTACTTC CASSLTGKETQYF
TRBJ2-1 - TRBV15 - TGTGCCACCAGCAGAGATATAAGTTGGGGGGGCATCATCGGTTTGGAGCAGTTCTTC CATSRDISWGGIIGLEQFF
TRBJ2-2 - TRBV5-1 - TGCGCCAGCAGCCGTGCAATACGGGGAGGCGGGGAGCTGTTTTTT CASSRAIRGGGELFF
TRBJ2-3 once TRBV7-9 TRBD2 TGTGCCAGCAGCTTAGCGTCGGGAGGGCCGGGCACAGATACGCAGTATTTT CASSLASGGPGTDTQYF
TRBJ2-2 - TRBV30 - TGTGCCTGGAGTCTTATTCACACCACCGGGGAGCTGTTTTTT CAWSLIHTTGELFF
TRBJ1-1 - TRBV27 - TGTGCCAGCAGTCCCCTCCTCACGGGGATCAACACTGAAGCTTTCTTT CASSPLLTGINTEAFF
TRBJ2-7 - TRBV6-6 TRBD2 TGTGCCAGCATCAAAGGGCGGACTAGCGGGGCCTACGAGCAGTACTTC CASIKGRTSGAYEQYF
TRBJ1-5 - TRBV7-9 - TGTGCCAGCAGCCCCCCCTTCAGCAATCAGCCCCAGCATTTT CASSPPFSNQPQHF
TRBJ2-2 once TRBV9 TRBD2 TGTGCCAGCAGCGTAACTAGCGACGCCGGGGAGCTGTTTTTT CASSVTSDAGELFF
TRBJ2-3 - TRBV28 - TGTGCCAGCAGCTCCCCCGGGGGAGCGTATACGCAGTATTTT CASSSPGGAYTQYF
TRBJ1-2 - TRBV19 - TGTGCCAGTAGTATAGTTGGCCAGAACTATGGCTACACCTTC CASSIVGQNYGYTF
TRBJ1-5 - TRBV6-5 - TGTGCCAGCAGTCTACAGGTGTCAGGTCAGCCCCAGCATTTT CASSLQVSGQPQHF
TRBJ2-1 - TRBV15 TRBD2 TGTGCCACCAGCAGAGTAGCGGGAGCGGTTTGGAATGAGCAGTTCTTC CATSRVAGAVWNEQFF
TRBJ2-3 - TRBV7-2 - TGTGCCAGCAGCTTGGGGGCGCGGACAGATACGCAGTATTTT CASSLGARTDTQYF
TRBJ1-2 - TRBV27 - TGTGCCAGCAGTTTATCTCTCGGTCTTGGCTACACCTTC CASSLSLGLGYTF
TRBJ2-7 - TRBV7-8 TRBD1 TGTGCCAGCAGCTCGCGGACAGGGAACTACGAGCAGTACTTC CASSSRTGNYEQYF